A single sample gave rise to the 17 T cell receptor beta chains below, sequenced in a study of blood T cell repertoires in COVID-19. Sequencing was performed with immunoSEQ multiplex PCR; in TCRdb, only in-frame clones are kept and a portion is missing. The sample lists fewer than 350,000 clones, approximately 90% seen once, with over 4% in the top ten. The sequencing sample was made of PBMCs or T cells enriched from blood (not recorded which). These receptors originate from a woman under 40 with acute COVID-19.

The gene calls are TRBV7-4 and TRBJ1-3; 8 bases agree with TRBD1. CDR3 length equals 16 residues. With V trimmed by 3 bases and J by 2 bases, 6 bases remained unmatched. Germline V gives CDR1 SGHVT, CDR2 SQSDAQ. CDR3 DNA: TGTGCCAGCAGCTTCCAGACAGGGGAGGCTGGAAACACCATATATTTT. It encodes CASSFQTGEAGNTIYF.

This chain links TRBV29-1 with TRBJ2-1; 11 bases agree with TRBD2. V dropped 3 bases and J dropped 7; count of bases not matched to a gene: 8. This CDR3 region has 15 residues. Looked up from germline, CDR1 is SQVTM and CDR2 is ANQGSEA. The CDR3 DNA follows: TGCAGCGTTGATCGGCTAGCGGGAGGTGGGAATGAGCAGTTCTTC. Protein: CSVDRLAGGGNEQFF.

V and J are TRBV30 and TRBJ1-5; D unresolved. This CDR3 is 15 amino acids long. V lost 0 bases and J 4 bases, leaving 13 bases between the germline ends. Germline CDR1 reads GTSNPN; CDR2 reads SVGIG (reference sequence). CDR3 in DNA: TGTGCCTGGAGTGTACGTCAAGCAGCGAATCAGCCCCAGCATTTT. It is translated as CAWSVRQAANQPQHF.

The J gene is TRBJ1-6, the V gene TRBV25-1, with D maybe TRBD1 (5 bases). Germline V CDR1 and CDR2: MGHDK, SYGVNS. This CDR3 has 14 residues. V was pared by 4 bases and J by 7 bases, with 11 bases between. The CDR3 protein is CASSADRENSPLHF. In nucleotides, the CDR3 is TGTGCCAGCAGTGCTGACAGAGAAAATTCACCCCTCCACTTT.

The chain links TRBV7-9 to TRBJ2-1; TRBD2 matches 9 bases. V shed 5 bases, J shed 6 bases, and the junction held 8 bases outside the gene matches. Germline V gene lookup returns CDR1 SEHNR and CDR2 FQNEAQ (reference sequence). The CDR3 runs 15 residues. As DNA, the CDR3 is TGTGCCAGCAGCATTAGCGGGAGCACCTCCAATGAGCAGTTCTTC. Amino acid sequence: CASSISGSTSNEQFF.

This chain joins TRBV19 and TRBJ1-2, with TRBD1 matching 7 bases. The germline V gene encodes CDR1 LNHDA and CDR2 SQIVND (reference sequence). The CDR3 extends over 14 amino acids. The ends lost 6 bases at V and 6 bases at J; junction bases unmatched: 10. CDR3 DNA: TGTGCCAGTAGGGGGGACAGCCTCACCGATGGCTACACCTTC. It translates to CASRGDSLTDGYTF.

This clone was recorded once. CDR3 loop: CASRSGSSYNEQFF. CDR3 nucleotide sequence: TGTGCCAGTAGGAGCGGTTCCTCCTACAATGAGCAGTTCTTC. V gene TRBV19 combines with J gene TRBJ2-1; D may be TRBD2 (5 bases). CDR1 and CDR2 from the germline V gene are LNHDA and SQIVND (reference sequence). V lost 6 bases to trimming and J lost 0 bases, with 9 bases between them. The CDR3 is 14 residues long.

J is TRBJ1-1 and V is TRBV7-9, with 9 positions matching TRBD1. Germline loops: CDR1 SEHNR, CDR2 FQNEAQ (reference sequence). The CDR3 has 11 amino acids. The V and J ends lost 7 bases and 12 bases, in that order; junction bases with no gene match: 6. In DNA, the CDR3 is TGTGCCAGCACCCAAGACAGGGGGACTTTCTTT. Residues: CASTQDRGTFF.

The chain combines TRBV4-1 with TRBJ2-1; unclear D gene. Trimming took off 2 bases at V and 0 bases at J, with 14 bases between the two ends. The length of the CDR3 is 17 residues. Germline CDR1 reads MGHRA; CDR2 reads YSYEKL. CDR3 protein: CASSQQWPRPSYNEQFF. Written as DNA, the CDR3 is TGCGCCAGCAGCCAACAGTGGCCCAGGCCCTCCTACAATGAGCAGTTCTTC.

This CDR3 reads CASSYGTGGDEQYF. CDR3 DNA: TGTGCCAGCAGTTACGGGACAGGGGGGGACGAGCAGTACTTC. The rearrangement joins TRBV6-5 to TRBJ2-7; 11 positions agree with TRBD1. CDR1 and CDR2 (germline): MNHEY, SVGAGI. The CDR3 contains 14 residues. With 2 bases clipped from V and 5 bases from J, the junction kept 2 bases outside the gene matches.

The chain has TRBV27 and TRBJ2-1; 7 bases are a match to TRBD2. The V gene's germline CDR1 is MNHEY and CDR2 SMNVEV (reference sequence). CDR3 length: 15 residues. Losses at the gene ends were 6 bases for V and 8 bases for J; bases not matched to a gene: 13. CDR3 residues: CASRNFPAGKDEQFF. The CDR3 bases are TGTGCCAGCAGAAATTTTCCAGCGGGAAAGGATGAGCAGTTCTTC.

This chain uses TRBV27 with TRBJ2-2; 7 positions agree with TRBD2. V gave up 1 base and J gave up 0 bases; unmatched junction bases: 2. CDR3 length: 16 residues. Germline values: CDR1 MNHEY, CDR2 SMNVEV (reference sequence). CDR3 DNA: TGTGCCAGCAGTTTATGGGGGGGTACGAACACCGGGGAGCTGTTTTTT. This sequence encodes CASSLWGGTNTGELFF.

This sequence joins TRBV19 and TRBJ2-3; TRBD2 matches at 8 bases. Per the germline V gene, CDR1 is LNHDA and CDR2 is SQIVND (reference sequence). There are 17 residues in the CDR3. J lost 1 base, V lost 2 bases, and 8 bases had no gene match. Here the CDR3 DNA reads TGTGCCAGTAGTATAAGGAGCGGGAGTTTTGGCACAGATACGCAGTATTTT. This gives the protein CASSIRSGSFGTDTQYF. The full variable domain, its missing parts supplied by reference TRBV19 and TRBJ2-3, is DGGITQSPKYLFRKEGQNVTLSCEQNLNHDAMYWYRQDPGQGLRLIYYSQIVNDFQKGDIAEGYSVSREKKESFPLTVTSAQKNPTAFYLCASSIRSGSFGTDTQYFGPGTRLTVL.

The rearrangement joins TRBV6-1 to TRBJ1-2; D is undetermined. Germline CDR1 and CDR2: MNHNS and SASEGT. This CDR3 comprises 16 residues. V lost 0 bases, J lost 8 bases, and 19 bases lay in between. This CDR3 is CASSEANFGDPRGYTF. In DNA, the CDR3 is TGTGCCAGCAGTGAAGCCAACTTTGGCGACCCCAGGGGCTACACCTTC.

The genes are TRBV6-5 and TRBJ1-5; D is possibly TRBD1 (6 bases). This CDR3 region has 13 residues. V lost 6 bases and J lost 7, with 13 bases in between. Germline values: CDR1 MNHEY, CDR2 SVGAGI. In DNA form, the CDR3 reads TGTGCCAGCAGCCACCCAGGGGAACAGCCCCAGCATTTT. Amino acids: CASSHPGEQPQHF.

This clone appeared a single time. The V and J genes are TRBV24-1 and TRBJ2-3; the D is unclear. The CDR3 covers 15 residues. From germline, CDR1 is KGHDR and CDR2 SFDVKD. Between the trimmed V and J ends, which lost 4 bases and 0 bases, there was a span of 10 bases. The CDR3 nucleotides read TGTGCCACCAGTGAGCAAATAGCTAGCACAGATACGCAGTATTTT. It is translated as CATSEQIASTDTQYF.

The V gene is TRBV27, the J gene TRBJ2-1, with a tentative D call TRBD2 (5 bases). The CDR3 is 14 amino acids. CDR1 is MNHEY, CDR2 SMNVEV, per germline (reference sequence). Trimming stripped 0 bases from V and 3 bases from J, with 6 bases between. The CDR3 sequence is CASSLSGLYNEQFF. Written as DNA, the CDR3 is TGTGCCAGCAGTTTATCCGGACTCTACAATGAGCAGTTCTTC.